A selection of T cell receptor beta chains follows, all from one sample in a study of shared T cell receptors in the human thymus. Repertoires were generated with immunoSEQ multiplex PCR, while TCRdb's copy carries only in-frame clones and drops some. The sample carries 600,000 to 900,000 clones, 70% to 90% recorded once. The sample was also linked to a second study, of human thymus T cells.

Input material: thymocytes. These receptors were collected from a girl under three years old with a congenital heart defect. CDR3s include the opening cysteine and the closing phenylalanine or tryptophan.

TRBV9	TRBJ2-3	CASTPGLVTDTQYF
TRBV5-1	TRBJ1-2	CASSPGGTSGYTF
TRBV18	TRBJ2-3	CASSLFIQLPTDTQYF
TRBV14	TRBJ1-4	CASSQLSGGTNEKLFF
TRBV4-1	TRBJ1-5	CASSQEHGSQVCNQPQHF
TRBV25-1	TRBJ2-1	CASSESGGLARFYNEQFF
TRBV5-1	TRBJ1-2	CASGPTTGMSGNYGYTF
TRBV30	TRBJ1-2	CAWSEVCSSDRGLSNYGYTF
TRBV6-1	TRBJ1-5	CASRDRRYQPQHF
TRBV5-5	TRBJ2-7	CASSPSSYEQYF
TRBV6-6	TRBJ2-7	CASSYSLAPAVLEQYF
TRBV29-1	TRBJ1-1	CSVKGVTEAFF
TRBV27	TRBJ2-7	CASGDRGYEQYF
TRBV6-6	TRBJ2-7	CASSTTGTGGYEQYF
TRBV7-8	TRBJ1-1	CATYRGALNTEAFF
TRBV6-5	TRBJ1-1	CASSSAVLRPNTEAFF